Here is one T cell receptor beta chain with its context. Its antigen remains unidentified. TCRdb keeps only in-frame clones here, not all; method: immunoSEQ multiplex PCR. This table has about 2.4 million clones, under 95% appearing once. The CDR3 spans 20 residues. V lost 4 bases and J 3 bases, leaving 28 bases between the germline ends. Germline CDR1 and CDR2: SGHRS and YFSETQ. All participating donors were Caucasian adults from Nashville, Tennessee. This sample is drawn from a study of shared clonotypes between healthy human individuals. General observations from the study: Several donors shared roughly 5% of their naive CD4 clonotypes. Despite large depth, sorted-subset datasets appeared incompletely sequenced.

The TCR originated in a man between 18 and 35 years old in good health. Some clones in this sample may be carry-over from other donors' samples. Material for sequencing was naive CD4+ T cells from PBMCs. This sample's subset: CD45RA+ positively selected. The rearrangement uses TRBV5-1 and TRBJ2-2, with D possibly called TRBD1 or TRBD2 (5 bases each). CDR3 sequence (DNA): TGCGCCAGCAGCAAACGACCCCTTAGTGTGTGGGGGTCAGACACCGGGGAGCTGTTTTTT. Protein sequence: CASSKRPLSVWGSDTGELFF.